The 10 T cell receptor beta chains presented below share a single source sample, sequenced in a study of cytomegalovirus exposure and HLA in healthy donors. Method: immunoSEQ multiplex PCR; TCRdb's copy keeps in-frame clones and lacks some. The sample holds about 200,000 clones, around 80% seen once. The specimen sequenced was PBMCs. Receptor source: a woman aged 25 to 39 in good health and CMV-seronegative.

The chain is built from TRBV6-1 and TRBJ1-2, with D uncertain. V lost 0 bases and J lost 5, with 13 bases in between. The germline V gene encodes CDR1 MNHNS and CDR2 SASEGT. The CDR3 length is 15 residues. The CDR3 bases are TGTGCCAGCAGTGAAGCCCCAGACGGAGGATATGGCTACACCTTC. Translation: CASSEAPDGGYGYTF.

The chain is built from TRBV27 and TRBJ2-7; the match to TRBD1 covers 8 bases. The germline CDR1 and CDR2 sequences are MNHEY and SMNVEV (reference sequence). The CDR3 contains 16 residues. Losses at the gene ends were 5 bases for V and 3 bases for J; bases not matched to a gene: 12. The CDR3 protein is CASSPPQGARRYEQYF. CDR3 DNA sequence: TGTGCCAGCAGTCCCCCCCAGGGGGCGCGGCGCTACGAGCAGTACTTC.

The chain recombines TRBV9 with TRBJ1-2; D possibly corresponds to TRBD1 (5 bases). The germline V gene has CDR1 SGDLS and CDR2 YYNGEE. The CDR3 extends over 15 amino acids. V lost 0 bases and J 8 bases, leaving 17 bases between the germline ends. This CDR3 is CASSVVRGKRSGYTF. CDR3 DNA: TGTGCCAGCAGCGTAGTTAGGGGAAAACGCTCCGGCTACACCTTC. Using reference TRBV9 and TRBJ1-2 for the parts outside the CDR3, the full variable domain is DSGVTQTPKHLITATGQRVTLRCSPRSGDLSVYWYQQSLDQGLQFLIQYYNGEERAKGNILERFSAQQFPDLHSELNLSSLELGDSALYFCASSVVRGKRSGYTFGSGTRLTVV.

CDR3: CASSRDRFTYEQYF. CDR3 coding DNA: TGTGCCAGCTCACGGGACAGGTTTACCTACGAGCAGTACTTC. The chain links TRBV18 to TRBJ2-7, with 8 nucleotides matching TRBD1. CDR3 length equals 14 residues. Germline V CDR1 and CDR2: KGHSH, LQKENI. Trimming took 4 bases from V and 2 from J; bases not matched to a gene: 4.

The V gene is TRBV6-1, the J gene TRBJ1-5, with D perhaps matching TRBD1 (6 bases). Trimming removed 3 bases at V and 6 bases at J, with 12 bases between. The length of the CDR3 is 14 residues. Looked up from germline, CDR1 is MNHNS and CDR2 is SASEGT. The CDR3 protein is CASSDQGMAQPQHF. The CDR3 coding sequence is TGTGCCAGCAGTGATCAGGGGATGGCTCAGCCCCAGCATTTT.

In its sample, this clone was seen once. This chain uses TRBV7-8 with TRBJ2-7; the D gene is possibly TRBD2 (6 bases). The CDR3 totals 12 residues. V lost 8 bases, J lost 5 bases, and 13 bases lay in between. Per the germline V gene, CDR1 is SGHVS and CDR2 is FQNEAQ. The CDR3 bases are TGTGCCAGCCGGGACTTCGGAGACGAGCAGTACTTC. It codes for CASRDFGDEQYF.

The V call is TRBV19, the J call TRBJ1-2, with a tentative D call TRBD1 (5 bases). The CDR3 runs 14 residues. V gave up 10 bases and J gave up 0 bases, with 15 bases separating them. The V gene's germline CDR1 is LNHDA and CDR2 SQIVND (reference sequence). This chain's CDR3 is CATRLGPTNYGYTF. In nucleotides, the CDR3 is TGTGCCACCCGGTTGGGGCCGACTAACTATGGCTACACCTTC.

The chain combines TRBV28 with TRBJ1-1; TRBD1 is a possible D gene (5 bases). CDR3 length equals 15 residues. CDR1 and CDR2 (germline): MDHEN, SYDVKM. V lost 5 bases to trimming and J lost 5 bases, with 18 bases between them. The CDR3 coding sequence is TGTGCCAGCAGTCCCGCAACAGGAAGCGTGACTGAAGCTTTCTTT. It specifies CASSPATGSVTEAFF.

V gene TRBV25-1 combines with J gene TRBJ1-4, with 7 bases aligning to TRBD1. Germline V gives CDR1 MGHDK, CDR2 SYGVNS. The CDR3 sequence is 15 residues long. The trim removed 6 bases at V and 7 bases at J, leaving 11 bases unmatched. The CDR3 region is CASRRGLSMGEKLFF. The CDR3 nucleotides read TGTGCCAGCAGGAGGGGGCTGTCGATGGGTGAAAAACTGTTTTTT.

The rearrangement links TRBV5-1 to TRBJ2-2; maybe TRBD1 (5 bases). This CDR3 contains 15 residues. V gave up 4 bases and J gave up 2 bases, with 12 bases separating them. In germline, CDR1 is SGHRS, CDR2 YFSETQ. This CDR3 reads CASSPRVGNTGELFF. The CDR3, as DNA: TGCGCCAGCAGCCCCAGGGTAGGAAACACCGGGGAGCTGTTTTTT.